This entry describes one TCR beta chain. Its antigen is unknown. The data derive from a study of early T cells in non-severe SARS-CoV-2 infection. General study points: In VDJdb matching, anti-spike CD8 responses were favored while private and CD4 specificities went missing.

As part of library construction, unique molecular identifiers were attached to individual cDNA molecules. TCRdb itself ran the 5' RACE reads through MiXCR, one entry per CDR3 protein. The data contain over 30,000 distinct CDR3 sequences, roughly 6% of them singletons. The ends lost 2 bases at V and 1 base at J; junction bases unmatched: 10. CDR1 and CDR2 from the germline V gene are DFQATT and SNEGSKA (reference sequence). The CDR3 sequence is 18 residues long. The sample taken for sequencing was whole blood. The rearrangement links TRBV20-1 to TRBJ2-3, with 12 bases that match TRBD2. The sequence derives from an adult who was a healthcare worker with PCR-confirmed SARS-CoV-2 infection or an uninfected control (not recorded which). The CDR3 DNA reads as TGCAGTGCTAGACTAGCGGGAGGGCCCCTCCGGGGCACAGATACGCAGTATTTT. Protein: CSARLAGGPLRGTDTQYF.